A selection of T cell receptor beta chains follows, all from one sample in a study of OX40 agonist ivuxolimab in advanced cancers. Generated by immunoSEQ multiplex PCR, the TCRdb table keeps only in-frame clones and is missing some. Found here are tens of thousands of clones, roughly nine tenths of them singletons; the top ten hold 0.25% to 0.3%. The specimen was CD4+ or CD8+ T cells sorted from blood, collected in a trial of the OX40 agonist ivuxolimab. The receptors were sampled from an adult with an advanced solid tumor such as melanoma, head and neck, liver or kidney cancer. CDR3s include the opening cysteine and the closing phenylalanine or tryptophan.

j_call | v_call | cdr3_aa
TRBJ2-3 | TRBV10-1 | CASSDSGGSSDTQYF
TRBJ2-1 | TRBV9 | CASSVFAGRDNEQFF
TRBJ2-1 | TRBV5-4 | CASSFGLAGDYNEQFF
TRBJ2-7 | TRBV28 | CASYGQNYEQYF
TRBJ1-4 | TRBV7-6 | CASSLFGYSSPATNEKLFF
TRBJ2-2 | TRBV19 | CASSIGGRAAGELFF
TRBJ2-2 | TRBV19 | CASSKVPNTGELFF
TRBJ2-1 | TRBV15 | CATSRGGLAVGQFF
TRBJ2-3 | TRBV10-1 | CASSRGPAQDTQYF
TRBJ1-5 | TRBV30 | CAWTRDRGQPQHF
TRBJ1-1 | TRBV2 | CASIESKAFF
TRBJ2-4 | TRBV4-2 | CASSQESGSIFSVKNIQYF
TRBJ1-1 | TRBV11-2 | CASSLRGQGNTEAFF
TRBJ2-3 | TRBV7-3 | CASSPGGAPSTDTQYF
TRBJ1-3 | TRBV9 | CASSAIQRQGRNTIYF
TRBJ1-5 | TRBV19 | CASNPQGSNQPQHF
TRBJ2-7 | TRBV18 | CASSPPSISYEQYF
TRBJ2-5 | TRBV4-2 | CASSQEGTSVKGETQYF
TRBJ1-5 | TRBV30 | CAWKKVGQGNQPQHF
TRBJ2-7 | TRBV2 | CASSVETGSNEQYF
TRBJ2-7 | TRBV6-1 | CASSESVGSSYEQYF
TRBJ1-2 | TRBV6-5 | CASSYSQGAMNGYTF
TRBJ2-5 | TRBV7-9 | CASSRQGETQYF
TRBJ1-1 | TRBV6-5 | CASSYPHGVGAEAFF
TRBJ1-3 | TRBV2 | CASSELVSGNTIYF
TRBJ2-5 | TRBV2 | CASRDRSGTGEETQYF
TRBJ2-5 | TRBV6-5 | CASSSYGGRKTQYF
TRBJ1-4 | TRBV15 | CATSPGGSNEKLFF
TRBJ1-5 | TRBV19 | CASSISPGDNNQPQHF
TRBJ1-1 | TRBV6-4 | CASREGDSEAFF
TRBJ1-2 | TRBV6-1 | CASSEAFGGYGYTF
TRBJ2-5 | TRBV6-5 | CATGRQETQYF
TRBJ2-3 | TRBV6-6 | CASSQSGSSTDTQYF
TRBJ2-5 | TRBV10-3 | CAISEQVYQETQYF
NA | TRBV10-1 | CASSERTDPYEQYF
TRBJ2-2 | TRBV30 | CAWSVVAGTTGELFF
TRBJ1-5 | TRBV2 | CASSHDGNQPQHF
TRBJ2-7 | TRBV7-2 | CASSFGLGTGGAEQYF
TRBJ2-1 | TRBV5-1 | CASSLGAGAWDEQFF
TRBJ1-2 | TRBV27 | CASSSLDRLYGYTF
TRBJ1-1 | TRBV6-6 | CASHGVTEAFF
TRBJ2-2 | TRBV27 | CASSLKPPGTGIGELFF
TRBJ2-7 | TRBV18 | CASSPSSSYEQYF
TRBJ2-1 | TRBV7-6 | CASSLGPPGEQFF
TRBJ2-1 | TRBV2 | CASRLTGAYNEQFF
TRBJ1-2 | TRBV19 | CASSIDYTVYGYTF
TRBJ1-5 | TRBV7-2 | CASSPDRGRGNQPQHF
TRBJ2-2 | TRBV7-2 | CASSFTWRAGELFF
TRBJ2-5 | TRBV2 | CASSPTVTNSGWETQYF